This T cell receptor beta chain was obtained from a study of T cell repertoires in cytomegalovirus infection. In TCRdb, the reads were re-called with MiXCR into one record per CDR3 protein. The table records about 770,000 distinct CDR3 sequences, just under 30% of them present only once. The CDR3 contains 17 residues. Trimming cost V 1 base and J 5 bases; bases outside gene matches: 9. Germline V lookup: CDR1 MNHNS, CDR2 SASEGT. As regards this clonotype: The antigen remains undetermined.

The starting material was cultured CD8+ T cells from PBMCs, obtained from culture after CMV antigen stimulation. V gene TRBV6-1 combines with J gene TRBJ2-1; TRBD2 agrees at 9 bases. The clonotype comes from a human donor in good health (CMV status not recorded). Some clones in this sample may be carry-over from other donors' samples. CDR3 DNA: TGTGCCAGCAGTGAAGTAGTGGTAGCGGGGGATAACAATGAGCAGTTCTTC. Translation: CASSEVVVAGDNNEQFF.